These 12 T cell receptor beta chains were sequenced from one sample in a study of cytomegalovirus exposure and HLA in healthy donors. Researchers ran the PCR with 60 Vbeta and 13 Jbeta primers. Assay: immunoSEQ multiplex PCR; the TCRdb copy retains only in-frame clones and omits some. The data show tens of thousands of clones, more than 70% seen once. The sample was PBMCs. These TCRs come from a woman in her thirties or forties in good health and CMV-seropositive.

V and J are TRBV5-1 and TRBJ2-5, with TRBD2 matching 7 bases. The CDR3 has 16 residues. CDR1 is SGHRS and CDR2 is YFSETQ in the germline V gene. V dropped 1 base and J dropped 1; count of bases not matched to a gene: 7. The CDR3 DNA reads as TGCGCCAGCAGCTTGTTCGGGGGGACCAGCCAAGAGACCCAGTACTTC. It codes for CASSLFGGTSQETQYF.

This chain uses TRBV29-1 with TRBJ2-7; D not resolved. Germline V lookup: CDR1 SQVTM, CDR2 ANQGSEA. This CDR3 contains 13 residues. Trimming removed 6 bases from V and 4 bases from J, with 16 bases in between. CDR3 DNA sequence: TGCAGCGTCCAAAAACAGAATCAATACGAGCAGTACTTC. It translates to CSVQKQNQYEQYF.

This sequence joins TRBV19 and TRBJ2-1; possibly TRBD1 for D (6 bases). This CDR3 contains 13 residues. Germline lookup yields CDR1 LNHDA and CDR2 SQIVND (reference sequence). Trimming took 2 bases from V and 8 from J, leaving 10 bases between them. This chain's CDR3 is CASSILRGDEQFF. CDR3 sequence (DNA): TGTGCCAGTAGTATACTCAGGGGTGATGAGCAGTTCTTC.

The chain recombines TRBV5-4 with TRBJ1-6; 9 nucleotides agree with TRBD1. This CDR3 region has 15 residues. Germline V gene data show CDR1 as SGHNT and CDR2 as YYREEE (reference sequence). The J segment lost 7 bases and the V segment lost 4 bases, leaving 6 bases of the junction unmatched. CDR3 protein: CASSLRTGANSPLHF. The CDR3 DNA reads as TGTGCCAGCAGCCTGAGGACAGGGGCGAATTCACCCCTCCACTTT.

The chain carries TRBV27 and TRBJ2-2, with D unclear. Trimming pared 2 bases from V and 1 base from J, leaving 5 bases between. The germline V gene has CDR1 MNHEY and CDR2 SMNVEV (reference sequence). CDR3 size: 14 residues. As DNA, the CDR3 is TGTGCCAGCAGTTTAAGCCTGAACACCGGGGAGCTGTTTTTT. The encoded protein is CASSLSLNTGELFF.

CDR3 loop: CASWACWETQYF. The CDR3 nucleotides read TGTGCCAGCTGGGCGTGCTGGGAGACCCAGTACTTC. V and J are TRBV6-1 and TRBJ2-5; D call uncertain. V was cut by 8 bases and J by 5 bases, with 12 bases left in between. CDR3 size: 12 residues. Germline V gene sequence: CDR1 MNHNS, CDR2 SASEGT.

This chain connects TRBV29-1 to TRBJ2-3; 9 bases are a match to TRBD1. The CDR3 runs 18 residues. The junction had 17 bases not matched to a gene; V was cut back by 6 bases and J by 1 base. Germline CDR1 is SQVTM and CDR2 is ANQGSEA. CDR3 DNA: TGCAGCGTCTCGGGACAGGGAAGGATGAGAGGTGGCACAGATACGCAGTATTTT. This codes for CSVSGQGRMRGGTDTQYF.

The CDR3 DNA reads as TGTGCCAGCAGCTTTGGGGGCCTCACTGAAGCTTTCTTT. It translates to CASSFGGLTEAFF. This chain uses TRBV7-3 with TRBJ1-1; the D gene is possibly TRBD1 (6 bases). Germline assignment: CDR1 SGHTA and CDR2 FQGTGA. Trimming stripped 3 bases from V and 4 bases from J, with 9 bases between. The CDR3 totals 13 residues.

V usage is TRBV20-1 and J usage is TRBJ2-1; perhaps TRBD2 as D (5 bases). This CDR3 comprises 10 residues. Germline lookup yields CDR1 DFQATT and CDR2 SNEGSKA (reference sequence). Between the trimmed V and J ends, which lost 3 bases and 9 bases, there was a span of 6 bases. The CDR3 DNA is TGCAGTGCTAGCGGGGTTGAGCAGTTCTTC. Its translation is CSASGVEQFF.

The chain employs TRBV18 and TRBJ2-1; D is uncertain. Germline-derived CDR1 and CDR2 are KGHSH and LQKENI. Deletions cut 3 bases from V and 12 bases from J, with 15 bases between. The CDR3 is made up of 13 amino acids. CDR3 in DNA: TGTGCCAGCTCACCCCAAATTTATGGAGTGCAGTTCTTC. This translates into CASSPQIYGVQFF.

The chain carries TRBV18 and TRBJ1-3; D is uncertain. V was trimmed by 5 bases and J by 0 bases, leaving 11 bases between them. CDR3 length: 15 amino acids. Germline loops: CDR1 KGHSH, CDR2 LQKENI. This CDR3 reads CASSGTDNSGNTIYF. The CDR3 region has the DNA TGTGCCAGCTCAGGCACAGACAACTCTGGAAACACCATATATTTT.

CDR3 sequence (DNA): TGCGCCAGCAGCTTGATTCACCAGCATTTT. It is translated as CASSLIHQHF. The chain links TRBV5-1 to TRBJ1-5; D ambiguous. The CDR3 is 10 residues long. V lost 1 base to trimming and J lost 12 bases, with 5 bases between them. Germline V gene lookup returns CDR1 SGHRS and CDR2 YFSETQ.